This T cell receptor beta chain was identified in a study of blood T cell repertoires in COVID-19. Study overall: Spain, Italy and the United States supplied samples that represented acute and convalescent COVID-19.

This clone has more than one count but fewer than ten. Measured with immunoSEQ multiplex PCR; TCRdb has only the in-frame clones, and not every one. The sample yields some 220,000 clones, about nine tenths seen once. This CDR3 is built from 15 residues. Per germline, CDR1 MNHEY and CDR2 SVGEGT. The ends were cut back, 2 bases at V and 2 bases at J, with 10 bases in the middle. This sequence joins TRBV6-2 or TRBV6-3 and TRBJ1-5, with no clear D. Material for sequencing was PBMCs or T cells enriched from blood (not recorded which). The sequence was obtained from a woman aged 30 to 39 who had recovered from COVID-19. CDR3 DNA: TGTGCCAGCAGTTACCGGGGAGGTGGCAATCAGCCCCAGCATTTT. Protein product: CASSYRGGGNQPQHF.